The 4 T cell receptor beta chains presented below share a single source sample, sequenced in a study of blood T cell repertoires in COVID-19. Clones were sequenced by immunoSEQ multiplex PCR, and TCRdb holds only the in-frame ones, with some missing. This table holds roughly 180,000 clones, just over 85% found once. Sample: peripheral blood. The origin of the receptors is a man aged 55 to 70 with acute or convalescent COVID-19.

The V call is TRBV5-4, the J call TRBJ2-1; D might be TRBD2 (5 bases). The CDR3 is made up of 16 amino acids. The ends were cut back, 0 bases at V and 4 bases at J, with 14 bases in the middle. Germline V gene lookup returns CDR1 SGHNT and CDR2 YYREEE (reference sequence). The CDR3 DNA follows: TGTGCCAGCAGCTTGGTGGCTAGCCCAACATACAATGAGCAGTTCTTC. The encoded protein is CASSLVASPTYNEQFF.

The genes are TRBV6-5 and TRBJ2-2, with TRBD1 matching over 8 bases. CDR3 length: 14 residues. Germline CDR1 and CDR2: MNHEY and SVGAGI. V shed 7 bases and J 4 bases; nucleotides not matched to a gene: 5. In DNA form, the CDR3 reads TGTGCCAGCAAAGGACAGGGAACCACCGGGGAGCTGTTTTTT. It translates to CASKGQGTTGELFF.

The chain carries TRBV6-5 and TRBJ2-7, with 10 bases lining up with TRBD2. With V trimmed by 3 bases and J by 3 bases, 8 bases remained unmatched. The germline V gene encodes CDR1 MNHEY and CDR2 SVGAGI. The CDR3 is 16 amino acids. CDR3 coding DNA: TGTGCCAGCAGTTATAGCCTAGCGGGAGCTCACTACGAGCAGTACTTC. Amino acids: CASSYSLAGAHYEQYF.

The rearrangement links TRBV2 to TRBJ1-5, with 12 bases lining up with TRBD1. Germline V CDR1 and CDR2: SNHLY, FYNNEI. J lost 7 bases, V lost 5 bases, and 6 bases had no gene match. CDR3 length equals 15 residues. The CDR3 DNA sequence: TGTGCCAGCAGTCCCGGGACAGGGGGCTTGCAGCCCCAGCATTTT. It yields the protein CASSPGTGGLQPQHF.